What follows are 8 T cell receptor beta chains derived from one specimen sequenced in a study of blood T cell repertoires in COVID-19. Method: immunoSEQ multiplex PCR; TCRdb's copy keeps in-frame clones and lacks some. This table holds 450,000 or so clones, around nine tenths found once. Material for sequencing was peripheral blood. The origin of the receptors is a man younger than 30 with COVID-19, enrolled during active disease.

The V gene is TRBV6-5, the J gene TRBJ2-3; D is possibly TRBD2 (5 bases). The CDR3 length is 13 residues. CDR1 MNHEY and CDR2 SVGAGI come from the germline V gene. Trimming shortened V by 5 bases and J by 4 bases, and 10 bases separated the two germline ends. The CDR3 sequence: CASSPGNPDTQYF. DNA for the CDR3: TGTGCCAGCAGTCCCGGGAACCCAGATACGCAGTATTTT.

The V gene is TRBV27, the J gene TRBJ1-1, with D possibly being TRBD1 (6 bases). The CDR3 has 14 residues. CDR1 and CDR2 (germline): MNHEY, SMNVEV (reference sequence). V dropped 5 bases and J dropped 4 bases, with 14 bases sitting between them. CDR3 in amino acids: CASSIQGRSTEAFF. The CDR3 bases are TGTGCCAGCAGTATACAGGGTCGGAGCACTGAAGCTTTCTTT.

V is TRBV3-1 (or the pseudogene TRBV3-2) and J is TRBJ1-3; D unresolved. The CDR3 loop spans 14 amino acids. CDR1 LGHDT and CDR2 YNNKEL come from the germline V gene (reference sequence). Trimming pared 2 bases from V and 0 bases from J, leaving 5 bases between. Written as DNA, the CDR3 is TGTGCCAGCAGCCAACTCGGCTCTGGAAACACCATATATTTT. Its translation is CASSQLGSGNTIYF.

The gene calls are TRBV24-1 and TRBJ2-1; D possibly corresponds to TRBD1 (6 bases). V lost 0 bases and J lost 9, with 8 bases in between. The CDR3 length is 13 residues. Germline-derived CDR1 and CDR2 are KGHDR and SFDVKD. The DNA for the CDR3 is TGTGCCACCAGTGATTTGCTAGGGGGTGAGCAGTTCTTC. This translates into CATSDLLGGEQFF.

The chain is built from TRBV27 and TRBJ2-7, with 10 bases that match TRBD2. The CDR3 runs 14 residues. Trimming cost V 5 bases and J 3 bases; bases outside gene matches: 4. CDR1 is MNHEY and CDR2 is SMNVEV in the germline V gene (reference sequence). The CDR3 spells CASSPGLASYEQYF. CDR3 DNA: TGTGCCAGCAGTCCGGGACTAGCGAGCTACGAGCAGTACTTC.

The rearrangement joins TRBV2 to TRBJ2-2; D might be TRBD2 (5 bases). CDR1 and CDR2 from the germline V gene are SNHLY and FYNNEI. CDR3 length: 16 residues. Trimming cost V 5 bases and J 5 bases, with 18 bases left between them. CDR3 in amino acids: CASSPMGSRLTGELFF. DNA for the CDR3: TGTGCCAGCAGTCCGATGGGGAGTAGGTTGACCGGGGAGCTGTTTTTT.

J is TRBJ2-7 and V is TRBV12-5; a weak D match, TRBD2 (5 bases). Trimming removed 8 bases at V and 6 bases at J, with 20 bases between. This CDR3 is built from 14 residues. CDR1 LGHNT and CDR2 FRNRAP come from the germline V gene. Written as DNA, the CDR3 is TGTGCTAGTACTCTCCGCACGGGATCGGGCGAGCAGTACTTC. Translation gives CASTLRTGSGEQYF.

This clone has just a few counts. The rearrangement joins TRBV19 to TRBJ1-5; D is unclear. The CDR3 spans 12 residues. V was pared by 5 bases and J by 12 bases, with 14 bases between. CDR1 and CDR2 from the germline V gene are LNHDA and SQIVND (reference sequence). The CDR3 here is CASSAYTFGQHF. Written as DNA, the CDR3 is TGTGCCAGTAGTGCATACACCTTTGGCCAGCATTTT.